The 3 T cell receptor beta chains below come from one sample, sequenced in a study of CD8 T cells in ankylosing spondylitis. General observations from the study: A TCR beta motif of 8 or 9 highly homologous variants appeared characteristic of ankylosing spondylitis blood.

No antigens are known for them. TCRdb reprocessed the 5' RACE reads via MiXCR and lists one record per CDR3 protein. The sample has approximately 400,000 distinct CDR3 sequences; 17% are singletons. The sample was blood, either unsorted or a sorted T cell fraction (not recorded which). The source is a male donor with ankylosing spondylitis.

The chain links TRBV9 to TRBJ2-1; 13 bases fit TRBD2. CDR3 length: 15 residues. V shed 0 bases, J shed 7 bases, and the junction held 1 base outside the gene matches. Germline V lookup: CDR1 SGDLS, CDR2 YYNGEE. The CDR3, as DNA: TGTGCCAGCAGCGTAGAACTAGCGGGGGGGAATGAGCAGTTCTTC. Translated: CASSVELAGGNEQFF.

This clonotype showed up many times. CDR3 region: CASSQDPTRPQFF. CDR3 in DNA: TGCGCCAGCAGCCAAGATCCGACTAGGCCGCAGTTCTTC. V and J are TRBV4-3 and TRBJ2-1; a weak D match, TRBD2 (6 bases). Trimming removed 0 bases from V and 12 bases from J, with 12 bases in between. The germline gives CDR1 LGHNA, CDR2 YSLEER. This CDR3 contains 13 residues.

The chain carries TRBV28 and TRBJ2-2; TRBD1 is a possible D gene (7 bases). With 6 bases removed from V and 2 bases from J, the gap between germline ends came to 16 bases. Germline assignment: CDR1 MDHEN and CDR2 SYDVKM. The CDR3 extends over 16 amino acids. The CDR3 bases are TGTGCCAGCAGGGGGGGCGGGACAGTTAACACCGGGGAGCTGTTTTTT. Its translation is CASRGGGTVNTGELFF.